A selection of T cell receptor beta chains follows, all from one sample in a study of identifying expanded T cells in peripheral blood. TCRdb keeps only in-frame clones here, not all; method: immunoSEQ multiplex PCR. This sample has approximately 100,000 clones, with roughly 85% found just once. The source material was blood. The receptors originated from a person between 18 and 70 years old in good health. Each CDR3 is given with its conserved first and last residue. A D gene is named only where the DNA matches it firmly.

CDR3,DNA,V,D,J
CASSFSLEAFF,TGTGCCAGCAGTTTTTCCCTTGAAGCTTTCTTT,TRBV6-6,NA,TRBJ1-1
CATSRNGFPYGYTF,TGTGCCACCAGCAGAAACGGGTTCCCCTATGGCTACACCTTC,TRBV15,NA,TRBJ1-2
CASSPSRPTTGEKLFF,TGTGCCAGCTCACCCTCCCGGCCTACGACAGGAGAAAAACTGTTTTTT,TRBV18,NA,TRBJ1-4
CASSVGTTGELFF,TGTGCCAGCAGCGTAGGGACCACCGGGGAGCTGTTTTTT,TRBV9,NA,TRBJ2-2
CASSTPSDSTDTQYF,TGTGCCAGCAGTACCCCCTCCGACAGCACAGATACGCAGTATTTT,TRBV25-1,NA,TRBJ2-3
CASRRGAPPLHF,TGTGCCAGCAGGAGAGGGGCTCCCCCCCTCCACTTT,TRBV2,NA,TRBJ1-6
CASSQDGQGWSYEQYF,TGCGCCAGCAGCCAAGATGGGCAGGGATGGTCCTACGAGCAGTACTTC,TRBV4-1,NA,TRBJ2-7
CASSLLYRGRHTGQFF,TGTGCCAGCAGTTTATTGTACAGGGGGAGGCATACGGGGCAGTTCTTC,TRBV27,TRBD1,TRBJ2-1
CASSANLGTGYGYTF,TGTGCCAGCAGCGCGAACCTTGGGACGGGCTATGGCTACACCTTC,TRBV9,NA,TRBJ1-2
CASSQGAMNTEAFF,TGCGCCAGCAGCCAAGGTGCGATGAACACTGAAGCTTTCTTT,TRBV4-3,NA,TRBJ1-1
CASSPQGTEQYF,TGTGCCAGCAGCCCACAGGGGACCGAGCAGTACTTC,TRBV5-4,TRBD1,TRBJ2-7
CASSSAGDTNEKLFF,TGTGCCAGCAGCTCCGCAGGGGACACTAATGAAAAACTGTTTTTT,TRBV5-5,NA,TRBJ1-4
CASSRTSGYLSTDTQYF,TGTGCCAGCAGTCGGACTAGCGGGTATCTAAGCACAGATACGCAGTATTTT,TRBV7-9,TRBD2,TRBJ2-3
CASSRGDGTGFLEQYF,TGTGCCAGCAGCAGGGGGGATGGGACGGGTTTTTTAGAGCAGTACTTC,TRBV28,NA,TRBJ2-7
CASGLGQASGNTIYF,TGTGCTAGTGGTTTGGGACAGGCCTCTGGAAACACCATATATTTT,TRBV12-5,NA,TRBJ1-3
CASSYDSGAGDTQYF,TGTGCCAGCAGTTATGACAGTGGGGCAGGAGATACGCAGTATTTT,TRBV6-5,NA,TRBJ2-3
CASRRRGGGETQYF,TGTGCCAGCCGCCGCCGGGGCGGGGGGGAGACCCAGTACTTC,TRBV28,TRBD2,TRBJ2-5